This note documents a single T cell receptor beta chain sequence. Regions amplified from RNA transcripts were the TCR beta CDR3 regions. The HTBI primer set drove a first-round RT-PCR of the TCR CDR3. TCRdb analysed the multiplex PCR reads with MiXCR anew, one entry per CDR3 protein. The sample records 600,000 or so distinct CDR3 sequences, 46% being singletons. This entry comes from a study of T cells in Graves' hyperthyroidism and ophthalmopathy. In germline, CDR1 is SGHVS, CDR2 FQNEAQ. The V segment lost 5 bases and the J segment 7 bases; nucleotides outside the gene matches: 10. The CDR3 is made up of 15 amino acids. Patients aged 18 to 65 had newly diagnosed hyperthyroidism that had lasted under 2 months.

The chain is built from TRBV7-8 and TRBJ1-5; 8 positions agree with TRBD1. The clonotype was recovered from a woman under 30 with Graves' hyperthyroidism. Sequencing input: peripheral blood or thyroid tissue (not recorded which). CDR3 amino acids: CASSLFGQGPQPQHF. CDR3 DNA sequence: TGTGCCAGCAGCCTGTTCGGACAGGGTCCACAGCCCCAGCATTTT.